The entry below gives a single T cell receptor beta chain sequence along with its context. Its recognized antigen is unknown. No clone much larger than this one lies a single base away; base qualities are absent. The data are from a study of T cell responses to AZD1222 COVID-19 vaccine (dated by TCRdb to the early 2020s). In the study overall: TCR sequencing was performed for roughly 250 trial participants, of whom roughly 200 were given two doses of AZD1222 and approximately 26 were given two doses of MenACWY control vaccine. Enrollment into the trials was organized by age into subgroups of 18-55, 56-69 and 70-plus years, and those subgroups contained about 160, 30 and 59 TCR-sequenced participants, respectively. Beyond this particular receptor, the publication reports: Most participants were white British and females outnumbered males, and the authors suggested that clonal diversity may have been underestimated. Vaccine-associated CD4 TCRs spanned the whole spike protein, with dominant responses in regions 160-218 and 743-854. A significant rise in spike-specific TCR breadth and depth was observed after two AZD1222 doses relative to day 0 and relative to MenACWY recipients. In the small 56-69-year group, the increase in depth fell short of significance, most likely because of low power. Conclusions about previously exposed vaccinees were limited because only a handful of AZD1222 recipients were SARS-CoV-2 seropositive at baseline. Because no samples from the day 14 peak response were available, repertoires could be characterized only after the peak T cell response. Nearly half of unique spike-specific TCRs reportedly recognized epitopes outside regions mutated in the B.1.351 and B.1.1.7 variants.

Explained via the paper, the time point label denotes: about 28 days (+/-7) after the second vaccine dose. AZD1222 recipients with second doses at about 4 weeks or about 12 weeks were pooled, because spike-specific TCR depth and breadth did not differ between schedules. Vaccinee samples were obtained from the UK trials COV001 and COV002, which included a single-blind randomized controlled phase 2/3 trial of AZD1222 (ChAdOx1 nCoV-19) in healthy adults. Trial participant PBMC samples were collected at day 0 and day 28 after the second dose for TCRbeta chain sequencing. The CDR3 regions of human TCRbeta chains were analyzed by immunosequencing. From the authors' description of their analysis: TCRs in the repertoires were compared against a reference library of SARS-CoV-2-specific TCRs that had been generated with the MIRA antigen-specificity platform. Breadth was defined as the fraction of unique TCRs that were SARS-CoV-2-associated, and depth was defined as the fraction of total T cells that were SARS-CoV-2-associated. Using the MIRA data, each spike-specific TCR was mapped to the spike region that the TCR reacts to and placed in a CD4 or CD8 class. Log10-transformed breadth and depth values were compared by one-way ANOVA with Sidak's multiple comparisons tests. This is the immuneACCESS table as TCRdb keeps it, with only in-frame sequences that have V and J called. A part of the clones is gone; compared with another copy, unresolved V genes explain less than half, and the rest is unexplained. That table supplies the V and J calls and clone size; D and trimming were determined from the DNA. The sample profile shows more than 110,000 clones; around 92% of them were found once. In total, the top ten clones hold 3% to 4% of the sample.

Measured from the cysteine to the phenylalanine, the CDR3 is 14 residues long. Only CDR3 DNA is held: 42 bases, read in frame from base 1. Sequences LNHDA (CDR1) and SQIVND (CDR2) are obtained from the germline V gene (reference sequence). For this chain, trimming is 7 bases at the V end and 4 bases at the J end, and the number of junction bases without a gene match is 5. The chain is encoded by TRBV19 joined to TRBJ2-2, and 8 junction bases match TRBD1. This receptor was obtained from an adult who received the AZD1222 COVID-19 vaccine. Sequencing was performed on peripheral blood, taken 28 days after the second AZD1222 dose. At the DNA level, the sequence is TGTGCCAGTAACCTTGACAGGGGCACCGGGGAGCTGTTTTTT. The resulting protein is CASNLDRGTGELFF.